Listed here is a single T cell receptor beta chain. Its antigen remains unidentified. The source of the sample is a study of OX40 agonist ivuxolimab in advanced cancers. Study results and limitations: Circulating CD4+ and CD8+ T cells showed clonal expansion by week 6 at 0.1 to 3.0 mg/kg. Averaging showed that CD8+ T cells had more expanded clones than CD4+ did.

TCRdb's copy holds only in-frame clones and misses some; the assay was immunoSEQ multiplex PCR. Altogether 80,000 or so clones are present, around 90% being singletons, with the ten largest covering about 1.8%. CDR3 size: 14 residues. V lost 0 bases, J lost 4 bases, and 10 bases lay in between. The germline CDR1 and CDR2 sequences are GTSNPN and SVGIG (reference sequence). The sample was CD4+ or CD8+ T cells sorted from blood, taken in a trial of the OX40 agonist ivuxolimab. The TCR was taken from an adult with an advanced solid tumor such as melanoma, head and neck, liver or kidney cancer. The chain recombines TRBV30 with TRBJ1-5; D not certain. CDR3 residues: CAWSVRSGNQPQHF. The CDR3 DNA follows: TGTGCCTGGAGTGTAAGGTCGGGTAATCAGCCCCAGCATTTT.